The 18 T cell receptor beta chains below were found in one sample sequenced in a study of T cells in tuberculosis. The method was immunoSEQ multiplex PCR; TCRdb's version includes in-frame clones alone and lacks a portion of them. The sample has about 35,000 clones, about 93% seen once. The sequenced material came from PBMCs. The receptors originated from a donor aged 10 to 29 with latent tuberculosis or without tuberculosis infection.

This rearrangement joins TRBV5-7 to TRBJ2-7; 8 nucleotides align to TRBD1. TRBV5-7 is an open reading frame whose function is uncertain. The trim removed 3 bases at V and 3 bases at J, leaving 5 bases unmatched. There are 14 residues in the CDR3. For the CDR3, the DNA is TGTGCCAGCAGCTCGGGACAGGCCTTCTACGAGCAGTACTTC. Its protein product is CASSSGQAFYEQYF.

DNA for the CDR3: TGTGCCAGCAGTGAGCCGGGACTAGCGGGGGGAAGCAATGAGCAGTTCTTC. Protein product: CASSEPGLAGGSNEQFF. The chain carries TRBV6-1 and TRBJ2-1, with TRBD2 identical over 15 bases. V was clipped by 3 bases and J by 6 bases; unmatched bases: 6. Germline assignment: CDR1 MNHNS and CDR2 SASEGT. The CDR3 length is 17 residues.

The V and J genes are TRBV6-5 and TRBJ1-2, with TRBD1 matching 11 bases. Unmatched junction bases numbered 4, after V lost 2 bases and J lost 8 bases. Germline values: CDR1 MNHEY, CDR2 SVGAGI. The CDR3 extends over 14 amino acids. CDR3 protein: CASSYGTGGQGYTF. The CDR3 region has the DNA TGTGCCAGCAGTTACGGGACAGGGGGACAGGGCTACACCTTC.

In its sample, this clone was seen once. The V and J genes are TRBV30 and TRBJ1-3; no firm D call. CDR1 and CDR2 (germline): GTSNPN, SVGIG (reference sequence). The CDR3 spans 13 residues. The V gene lost 3 bases and the J gene lost 0 bases, with 6 bases spanning the gap. CDR3 nucleotides: TGTGCCTGGAGGTCCCGCTCTGGAAACACCATATATTTT. This encodes CAWRSRSGNTIYF.

The V and J genes are TRBV19 and TRBJ2-7; D remains unclear. V lost 5 bases and J lost 2, with 10 bases in between. The length of the CDR3 is 13 residues. Germline lookup yields CDR1 LNHDA and CDR2 SQIVND (reference sequence). The CDR3 loop is CASSGPPTYEQYF. The CDR3 DNA reads as TGTGCCAGTAGTGGGCCCCCGACCTACGAGCAGTACTTC. Complete variable domain (other parts from reference TRBV19 and TRBJ2-7): DGGITQSPKYLFRKEGQNVTLSCEQNLNHDAMYWYRQDPGQGLRLIYYSQIVNDFQKGDIAEGYSVSREKKESFPLTVTSAQKNPTAFYLCASSGPPTYEQYFGPGTRLTVT.

This clone occurred a few times. The chain joins TRBV6-5 to TRBJ2-2; maybe TRBD1 (6 bases). Trimming left V 6 bases short and J 5 bases short, with 16 bases between. In germline, CDR1 is MNHEY, CDR2 SVGAGI. The CDR3 covers 15 residues. CDR3 region: CASSSGAGETGELFF. DNA for the CDR3: TGTGCCAGCAGCTCAGGGGCAGGAGAGACCGGGGAGCTGTTTTTT.

The chain uses TRBV9 and TRBJ1-3; D not certain. Germline-derived CDR1 and CDR2 are SGDLS and YYNGEE. V shed 1 base and J shed 0 bases, with 11 bases lying between them. The CDR3 sequence is 16 residues long. The CDR3: CASSVRWQVSGNTIYF. Written as DNA, the CDR3 is TGTGCCAGCAGCGTACGGTGGCAGGTCTCTGGAAACACCATATATTTT.

This chain links TRBV7-2 with TRBJ2-6; D possibly corresponds to TRBD1 (5 bases). Germline V gives CDR1 SGHTA, CDR2 FQGNSA. The CDR3 length is 17 residues. Trimming took 3 bases from V and 4 from J, leaving 16 bases between them. The CDR3 sequence is CASSFDSGSSGANVLTF. The CDR3 region has the DNA TGTGCCAGCAGCTTTGACAGTGGTTCTTCCGGGGCCAACGTCCTGACTTTC.

This clone appeared a few times. The rearrangement links TRBV27 to TRBJ1-2, with 9 positions matching TRBD1. The germline V gene encodes CDR1 MNHEY and CDR2 SMNVEV (reference sequence). V lost 5 bases to trimming and J lost 5 bases; unmatched junction nucleotides: 9. This CDR3 spans 15 amino acids. The DNA of the CDR3 is TGTGCCAGCAGTCCGGCACAGGGGGCCGGGTATGGCTACACCTTC. It specifies CASSPAQGAGYGYTF.

J is TRBJ2-2 and V is TRBV6-5; maybe TRBD2 (6 bases). V was pared by 3 bases and J by 5 bases, with 10 bases between. The CDR3 consists of 14 residues. Per germline, CDR1 MNHEY and CDR2 SVGAGI. The CDR3 is CASSYRRGTGELFF. CDR3 coding DNA: TGTGCCAGCAGTTATCGCCGGGGGACCGGGGAGCTGTTTTTT.

The chain uses TRBV19 and TRBJ1-2; 10 bases fit TRBD1. V lost 5 bases, J lost 6 bases, and 3 bases stayed unmatched. This CDR3 has 13 residues. Germline V gene data show CDR1 as LNHDA and CDR2 as SQIVND (reference sequence). Here the CDR3 DNA reads TGTGCCAGTAGTGAGGGACAGGGGCATGGCTACACCTTC. Translating it yields CASSEGQGHGYTF.

The chain has TRBV30 and TRBJ1-2; 7 nucleotides agree with TRBD1. The CDR3 spans 13 residues. V lost 2 bases and J lost 3; bases outside the gene matches: 3. Germline V CDR1 and CDR2: GTSNPN, SVGIG (reference sequence). CDR3 in amino acids: CAWSRGTDYGYTF. The CDR3 DNA follows: TGTGCCTGGAGTAGAGGGACAGACTATGGCTACACCTTC.

The rearrangement joins TRBV30 to TRBJ1-5, with unresolved D. V was cut by 2 bases and J by 5 bases, with 10 bases left in between. Per germline, CDR1 GTSNPN and CDR2 SVGIG (reference sequence). CDR3 size: 13 residues. The CDR3 nucleotides read TGTGCCTGGAGTTGGTCGAGGGATCAGCCCCAGCATTTT. Protein sequence: CAWSWSRDQPQHF.

The chain recombines TRBV27 with TRBJ2-7; D is perhaps TRBD1 (6 bases). The length of the CDR3 is 14 residues. Trimming stripped 5 bases from V and 2 bases from J, with 13 bases between. Germline lookup yields CDR1 MNHEY and CDR2 SMNVEV (reference sequence). The CDR3 DNA sequence: TGTGCCAGCAGTCGACAGGTAGGAACCTACGAGCAGTACTTC. Its translation: CASSRQVGTYEQYF.

This clone was seen just once. The CDR3 sequence is CASSSGQGALNTEAFF. The CDR3 DNA reads TGTGCCAGCAGTTCGGGACAGGGGGCGTTAAACACTGAAGCTTTCTTT. The J gene is TRBJ1-1, the V gene TRBV6-5; 12 bases are a match to TRBD1. This CDR3 contains 16 residues. V was pared by 4 bases and J by 2 bases, with 5 bases of the junction left unmatched. Germline loops: CDR1 MNHEY, CDR2 SVGAGI.

V gene TRBV4-2 combines with J gene TRBJ2-7; TRBD1 is a possible D gene (6 bases). In germline, CDR1 is LGHNA, CDR2 YNFKEQ. V gave up 1 base and J gave up 2 bases, with 12 bases separating them. The CDR3 sequence is 15 residues long. The CDR3: CASSQGRTGPYEQYF. The CDR3 coding sequence is TGTGCCAGCAGCCAAGGGAGAACAGGGCCCTACGAGCAGTACTTC.

The chain couples TRBV4-2 to TRBJ2-1; D might be TRBD1 (5 bases). Germline V gene sequence: CDR1 LGHNA, CDR2 YNFKEQ. This CDR3 has 18 amino acids. Trimming took 7 bases from V and 6 from J, leaving 28 bases between them. CDR3 protein: CASTPTIPGQGLSNEQFF. The CDR3 DNA reads TGTGCCAGCACACCGACGATCCCCGGGCAGGGCCTATCCAATGAGCAGTTCTTC.

The CDR3 DNA reads TGCAGCGTTGAACCGGGTACTACCTATGGCTACACCTTC. Translation gives CSVEPGTTYGYTF. The V and J genes are TRBV29-1 and TRBJ1-2; D gene unclear. This CDR3 has 13 residues. Germline CDR1 is SQVTM and CDR2 is ANQGSEA. V was pared by 2 bases and J by 4 bases, with 11 bases between.